What follows describes a single T cell receptor beta chain. This entry comes from a study of blood T cell repertoires in COVID-19. As originally analysed: Researchers report that nucleated cell counts were estimated from reference gene primer amplification. Measured with immunoSEQ multiplex PCR; TCRdb has only the in-frame clones, and not every one. V and J calls and clone size are as listed in that table; D and trimming were resolved from the DNA. The sample gives 200,000 to 250,000 clones, approximately 91% of which show up once; 4% to 5.5% is in the top ten. CDR3 length equals 16 residues. Germline V lookup: CDR1 SGHAT, CDR2 FQNNGV. V was clipped by 5 bases and J by 4 bases; unmatched bases: 10.

The source material was peripheral blood. This chain links TRBV11-2 with TRBJ2-2, with 7 positions matching TRBD2. This clonotype originated in a woman between 40 and 55 years old with acute or convalescent COVID-19. The CDR3 loop is CASSPRLGTITGELFF. The CDR3 DNA sequence: TGTGCCAGCAGCCCTAGGCTCGGGACTATCACCGGGGAGCTGTTTTTT.